The 2 T cell receptor beta chains in this list originate from one sample, sequenced in a study of blood T cell repertoires in COVID-19. Assay used: immunoSEQ multiplex PCR; TCRdb lists only in-frame clones, some missing. The table includes 150,000 to 200,000 clones, 80% to 95% detected once. Sample: peripheral blood. All receptors come from a woman aged 45-65 years with acute or convalescent COVID-19.

The V call is TRBV3-1 (or the pseudogene TRBV3-2), the J call TRBJ1-5; 7 bases are a match to TRBD1. The germline CDR1 and CDR2 sequences are LGHDT and YNNKEL (reference sequence). This CDR3 region has 16 residues. V trimming: 0 bases; J trimming: 2 bases; junction bases outside the gene matches: 4. The CDR3 protein is CASSQDNRGGNQPQHF. The DNA of the CDR3 is TGTGCCAGCAGCCAAGATAACAGGGGTGGCAATCAGCCCCAGCATTTT.

The DNA of the CDR3 is TGTGCCAGCAGTTTGATAGTTTCCTCCTACGAGCAGTACTTC. It encodes CASSLIVSSYEQYF. The genes are TRBV28 and TRBJ2-7; D gene uncertain. V lost 3 bases, J lost 0 bases, and 9 bases lay in between. The CDR3 runs to 14 residues. Germline V gives CDR1 MDHEN, CDR2 SYDVKM.